The 9 T cell receptor beta chains given below trace back to one sample, sequenced in a study of blood T cell repertoires in COVID-19. Profiled with immunoSEQ multiplex PCR; TCRdb holds only in-frame clones, not every one. The data contain some 300,000 clones, 70% to 90% of them singletons. The specimen sequenced was peripheral blood. The receptors shown here come from a woman aged 30 to 39 who had recovered from COVID-19.

This clone has a handful of counts. This sequence joins TRBV7-9 and TRBJ1-1; a possible D gene is TRBD1 (6 bases). The length of the CDR3 is 13 residues. V lost 1 base to trimming and J lost 11 bases, with 14 bases between them. Per germline, CDR1 SEHNR and CDR2 FQNEAQ (reference sequence). The CDR3 nucleotides read TGTGCCAGCAGCTTAGTCGAGGGGGTGAGGGCTTTCTTT. Amino acids: CASSLVEGVRAFF.

A single count supports this clone. Here the CDR3 reads CASSEDPRETQYF. The CDR3 DNA reads TGTGCCAGCAGTGAAGACCCCCGGGAGACCCAGTACTTC. V usage is TRBV2 and J usage is TRBJ2-5; D unresolved. The germline CDR1 and CDR2 sequences are SNHLY and FYNNEI. This CDR3 region has 13 residues. Trimming stripped 1 base from V and 5 bases from J, with 8 bases between.

This chain uses TRBV6-1 with TRBJ1-4, with 9 bases lining up with TRBD1. The germline CDR1 and CDR2 sequences are MNHNS and SASEGT. The CDR3 covers 17 residues. The trim removed 2 bases at V and 8 bases at J, leaving 12 bases unmatched. The CDR3 region has the DNA TGTGCCAGCAGTGAAAGGACAGGGGTGGTTTCGATGGAAAAACTGTTTTTT. This translates into CASSERTGVVSMEKLFF.

This clone was observed once. This sequence joins TRBV7-2 and TRBJ1-6; perhaps TRBD1 as D (6 bases). The V end was cut by 6 bases, the J end by 10 bases, with 16 bases between. This CDR3 comprises 14 residues. Germline CDR1 is SGHTA and CDR2 is FQGNSA. CDR3 region: CASRQTGFNSPLHF. CDR3 bases: TGTGCCAGCAGGCAAACAGGGTTTAACTCACCCCTCCACTTT.

The chain couples TRBV5-1 to TRBJ1-1; D gene ambiguous. V lost 4 bases, J lost 3 bases, and 16 bases lay in between. The CDR3 sequence is 15 residues long. Germline V gene lookup returns CDR1 SGHRS and CDR2 YFSETQ. CDR3 nucleotide sequence: TGCGCCAGCAGCCTAGGCCCTTCTTCGGACACTGAAGCTTTCTTT. Protein sequence: CASSLGPSSDTEAFF.

The gene calls are TRBV9 and TRBJ2-1; D is possibly TRBD2 (6 bases). The germline V and J ends were trimmed by 6 bases and 2 bases, with 18 bases remaining between them. The CDR3 totals 16 residues. The V gene's germline CDR1 is SGDLS and CDR2 YYNGEE. CDR3 nucleotides: TGTGCCAGCACCTCACTAGCCTCTACCCCCTACAATGAGCAGTTCTTC. It is translated as CASTSLASTPYNEQFF.

This clone occurred a few times. The chain recombines TRBV7-9 with TRBJ1-5; 9 bases match TRBD1. The CDR3 sequence is 17 residues long. In germline, CDR1 is SEHNR, CDR2 FQNEAQ (reference sequence). The V and J ends lost 4 bases and 1 base, in that order; junction bases with no gene match: 8. The CDR3 bases are TGTGCCAGCAGCTCCGGACAGGGGAAGTGGAGCAATCAGCCCCAGCATTTT. Translation: CASSSGQGKWSNQPQHF.

This chain links TRBV5-4 with TRBJ2-5; 7 bases fit TRBD1. CDR1 SGHNT and CDR2 YYREEE come from the germline V gene (reference sequence). This CDR3 is built from 15 residues. The ends lost 0 bases at V and 1 base at J; junction bases unmatched: 3. The CDR3 is CASSLERQGQETQYF. The DNA for the CDR3 is TGTGCCAGCAGCTTGGAGCGACAGGGCCAAGAGACCCAGTACTTC.

The V and J genes are TRBV19 and TRBJ2-6, with 9 bases that match TRBD1. The CDR3 is 20 residues long. The trim removed 10 bases at V and 4 bases at J, leaving 23 bases unmatched. CDR1 is LNHDA and CDR2 is SQIVND in the germline V gene (reference sequence). The CDR3 DNA reads as TGTGCCACCAAACCACATAGCCGGGACAGGGCTTCGTCAGGGGCCAACGTCCTGACTTTC. Its protein is CATKPHSRDRASSGANVLTF.